These 26 T cell receptor beta chains were sequenced from one sample in a study of T cells expressing NK-cell markers (dated by TCRdb to 2018 to 2021). The library came from 5' RACE. Sequencing instrument: Illumina HiSeq 2000. TCRdb reprocessed the reads and lists each CDR3 protein sequence as a single entry, with no DNA. The sample table on file contains some 280,000 distinct CDR3 sequences. The top ten hold 0.39% of the sample. Sequenced input: blood T cells: a sorted CD56 or NKG2C T cell subset, CD4+ or CD8+ T cells, or bulk PBMC T cells (not recorded which). The receptors were gathered from a man aged 18 to 35 in good health. Donor details come from another sample of the same person, matched by shared clones.

The chain uses TRBV7-3 and TRBJ2-3. This CDR3 comprises 14 residues. Germline values: CDR1 SGHTA, CDR2 FQGTGA. The CDR3 here is CASSLVSVTDTQYF.

This chain links TRBV27 with TRBJ2-7; the TRBD2 assignment by TCRdb is unverifiable without DNA. The germline gives CDR1 MNHEY, CDR2 SMNVEV (reference sequence). The CDR3 is made up of 15 amino acids. The CDR3 loop is CASRPKRGLLYEQYF.

This chain uses TRBV12-3 or TRBV12-4 with TRBJ2-3; TCRdb's D call of TRBD2 is untestable without DNA. The CDR3 runs to 17 residues. The CDR3 region is CASSPRTVAATTDTQYF.

The CDR3 reads CASKPRTGWETQYF. J is TRBJ2-5 and V is TRBV11-1; without DNA, the TCRdb call of TRBD1 cannot be checked. The CDR3 length is 14 residues. In germline, CDR1 is SGHAT, CDR2 FQDESV (reference sequence).

CDR3 loop: CASSHFPTSGFTDTQYF. The rearrangement uses TRBV7-2 and TRBJ2-3; TCRdb reports TRBD2, a call that lacks DNA to check it against. Germline values: CDR1 SGHTA, CDR2 FQGNSA. This CDR3 has 17 amino acids.

The chain links TRBV11-1 to TRBJ2-3; TCRdb designates TRBD2, a call that cannot be tested without DNA. Germline CDR1 reads SGHAT; CDR2 reads FQDESV (reference sequence). CDR3 length: 19 amino acids. CDR3: CASSFGLAGVRPPADTQYF.

The V gene is TRBV12-3 or TRBV12-4, the J gene TRBJ1-4; no DNA is available, so the TRBD1 call from TCRdb remains unchecked. The CDR3 covers 16 residues. CDR3 protein: CASRGTGARTNEKLFF.

The chain links TRBV7-6 to TRBJ1-3; the TCRdb D gene call, TRBD1, has no DNA to confirm it. Germline CDR1 is SGHVS and CDR2 is FNYEAQ. This CDR3 is built from 17 residues. CDR3 sequence: CASSLMATGYSGNTIYF.

The rearrangement links TRBV6-2 or TRBV6-3 to TRBJ2-7; TCRdb indicates TRBD1, and absent DNA this call remains unverified. CDR1 and CDR2 (germline): MNHEY, SVGEGT. This CDR3 is 12 amino acids long. The CDR3 reads CASKGDTYEQYF.

The rearrangement uses TRBV5-1 and TRBJ1-6; the D call of TRBD1 rests on TCRdb alone, since no DNA is present to check it. The germline V gene encodes CDR1 SGHRS and CDR2 YFSETQ. The CDR3 extends over 12 amino acids. The CDR3 loop is CASSPGDSPLHF.

This sequence joins TRBV14 and TRBJ2-1; TCRdb's D call, TRBD1, is unchecked because there is no DNA. The length of the CDR3 is 16 residues. The germline V gene encodes CDR1 SGHDN and CDR2 FVKESK. CDR3 sequence reads: CASSPLRGVNYNEQFF.

The J gene is TRBJ1-1, the V gene TRBV7-9; TCRdb lists TRBD1, though no DNA is available to test this call. CDR3 size: 14 residues. CDR1 is SEHNR, CDR2 FQNEAQ, per germline (reference sequence). This CDR3 reads CASSLQGGDTEAFF.

The rearrangement joins TRBV12-3 or TRBV12-4 to TRBJ1-5; no DNA is available, so the TRBD1 call from TCRdb remains unchecked. This CDR3 spans 15 amino acids. This CDR3 is CASSLAGAGNQPQHF.

The V and J genes are TRBV18 and TRBJ2-7; TCRdb lists TRBD1, though no DNA is available to test this call. The CDR3 runs to 15 residues. Germline assignment: CDR1 KGHSH and CDR2 LQKENI. The CDR3 sequence is CASSPEGTGFYEQYF.

Frequency places this clonotype as medium-sized. V usage is TRBV5-1 and J usage is TRBJ2-3. This CDR3 comprises 13 residues. CDR1 SGHRS and CDR2 YFSETQ come from the germline V gene. This CDR3 is CASSLAGTDTQYF.

The V and J genes are TRBV12-3 or TRBV12-4 and TRBJ1-1. The CDR3 loop spans 14 amino acids. CDR3 loop: CASSLRSRLTEAFF.

This chain links TRBV5-4 with TRBJ2-1; TCRdb calls TRBD1, which cannot be checked without DNA. Germline CDR1 is SGHNT and CDR2 is YYREEE (reference sequence). This CDR3 region has 13 residues. The CDR3 protein is CASSLEAGREQFF. The variable domain in full, with the rest retrieved from reference TRBV5-4 and TRBJ2-1, is ETGVTQSPTHLIKTRGQQVTLRCSSQSGHNTVSWYQQALGQGPQFIFQYYREEENGRGNFPPRFSGLQFPNYSSELNVNALELDDSALYLCASSLEAGREQFFGPGTRLTVL.

This chain joins TRBV12-3 or TRBV12-4 and TRBJ2-1; TCRdb's assignment of TRBD2 cannot be checked, as there is no DNA. This CDR3 comprises 16 residues. The CDR3: CASRMTSSASYNEQFF.

The V and J genes are TRBV12-3 or TRBV12-4 and TRBJ2-2; TCRdb names TRBD1, which stays unverified in the absence of DNA. This CDR3 is built from 16 residues. The CDR3: CASSLAEGRGTGELFF.

The chain is built from TRBV12-3 or TRBV12-4 and TRBJ2-7; TCRdb's assignment of TRBD2 cannot be checked, as there is no DNA. CDR3 length equals 14 residues. CDR3 region: CASSKREGRFEQYF.

The J gene is TRBJ2-1, the V gene TRBV7-6; TCRdb lists TRBD1, though no DNA is available to test this call. The length of the CDR3 is 16 residues. Germline CDR1 and CDR2: SGHVS and FNYEAQ. The CDR3: CASSLVDRGRGNEQFF.

This chain links TRBV7-2 with TRBJ1-1. The V gene's germline CDR1 is SGHTA and CDR2 FQGNSA. CDR3 length: 15 amino acids. The CDR3 is CASSRKVFMNTEAFF. Full variable domain (rest looked up from reference TRBV7-2 and TRBJ1-1): GAGVSQSPSNKVTEKGKDVELRCDPISGHTALYWYRQSLGQGLEFLIYFQGNSAPDKSGLPSDRFSAERTGGSVSTLTIQRTQQEDSAVYLCASSRKVFMNTEAFFGQGTRLTVV.

V usage is TRBV12-3 or TRBV12-4 and J usage is TRBJ1-3. This CDR3 has 16 amino acids. CDR3 region: CASTIPGLNSGNTIYF.

The chain employs TRBV11-3 and TRBJ2-1; TCRdb indicates TRBD1, and absent DNA this call remains unverified. Germline loops: CDR1 SGHNT, CDR2 YENEEA. CDR3 length: 15 amino acids. CDR3: CASSLRGLEYNEQFF.

The chain is built from TRBV4-2 and TRBJ2-1; there is no DNA to check the TCRdb D call of TRBD1. Germline V lookup: CDR1 LGHNA, CDR2 YNFKEQ. This CDR3 region has 15 residues. CDR3 sequence reads: CASSPLGQSLNEQFF.

The V gene is TRBV5-1, the J gene TRBJ2-3; the D gene TCRdb calls, TRBD2, cannot be checked with no DNA. The germline V gene has CDR1 SGHRS and CDR2 YFSETQ. This CDR3 spans 14 amino acids. Here the CDR3 reads CASRTAGQRDTQYF.